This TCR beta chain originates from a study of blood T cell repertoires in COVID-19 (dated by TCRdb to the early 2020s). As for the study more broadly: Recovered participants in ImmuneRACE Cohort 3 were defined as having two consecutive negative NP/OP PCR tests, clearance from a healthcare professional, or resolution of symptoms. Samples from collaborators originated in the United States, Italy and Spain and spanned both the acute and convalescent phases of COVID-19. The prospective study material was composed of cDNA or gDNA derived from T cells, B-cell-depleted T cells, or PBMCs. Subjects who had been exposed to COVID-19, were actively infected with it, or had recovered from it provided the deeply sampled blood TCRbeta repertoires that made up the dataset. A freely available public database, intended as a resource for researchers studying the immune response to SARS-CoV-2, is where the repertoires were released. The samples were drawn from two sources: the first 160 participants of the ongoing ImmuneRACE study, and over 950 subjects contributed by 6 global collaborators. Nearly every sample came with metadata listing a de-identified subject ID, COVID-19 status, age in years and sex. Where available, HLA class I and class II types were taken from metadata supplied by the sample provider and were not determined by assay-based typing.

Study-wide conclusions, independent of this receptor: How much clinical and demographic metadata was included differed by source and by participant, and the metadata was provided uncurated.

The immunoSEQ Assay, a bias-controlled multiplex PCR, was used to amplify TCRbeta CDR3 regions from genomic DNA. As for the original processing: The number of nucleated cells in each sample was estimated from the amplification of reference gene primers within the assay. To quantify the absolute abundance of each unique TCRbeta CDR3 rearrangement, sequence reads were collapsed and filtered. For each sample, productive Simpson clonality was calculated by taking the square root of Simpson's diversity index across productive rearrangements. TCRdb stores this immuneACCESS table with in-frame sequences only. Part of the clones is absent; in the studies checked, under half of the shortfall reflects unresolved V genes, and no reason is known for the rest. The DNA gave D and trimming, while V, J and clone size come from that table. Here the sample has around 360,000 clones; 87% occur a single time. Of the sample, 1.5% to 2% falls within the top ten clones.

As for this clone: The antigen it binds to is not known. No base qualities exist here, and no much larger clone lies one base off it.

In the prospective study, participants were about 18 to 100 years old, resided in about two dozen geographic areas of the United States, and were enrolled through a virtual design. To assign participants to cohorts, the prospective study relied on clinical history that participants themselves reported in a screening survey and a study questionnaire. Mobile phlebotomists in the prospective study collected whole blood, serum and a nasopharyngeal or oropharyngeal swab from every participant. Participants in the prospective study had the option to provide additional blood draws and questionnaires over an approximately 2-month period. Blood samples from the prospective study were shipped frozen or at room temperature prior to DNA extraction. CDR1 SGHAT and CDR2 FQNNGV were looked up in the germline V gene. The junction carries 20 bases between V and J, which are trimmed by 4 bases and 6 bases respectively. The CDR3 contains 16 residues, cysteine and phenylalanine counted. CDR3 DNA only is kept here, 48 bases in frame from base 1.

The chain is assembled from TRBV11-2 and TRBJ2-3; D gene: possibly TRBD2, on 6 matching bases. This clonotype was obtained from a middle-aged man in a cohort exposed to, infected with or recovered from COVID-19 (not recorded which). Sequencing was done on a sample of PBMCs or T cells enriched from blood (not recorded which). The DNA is TGTGCCAGCAGCTCTGGGACTTCCCTCCGGGGGGATACGCAGTATTTT. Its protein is CASSSGTSLRGDTQYF.